This T cell receptor beta chain emerged from a study of monozygotic twins with inflammatory bowel disease. Study-level findings and limits: Support for a single strong signal or clonotype associated with IBD was absent. T cell subtypes were not distinguishable in this analysis.

CDR3 size: 11 residues. The germline gives CDR1 DFQATT, CDR2 SNEGSKA (reference sequence). Remarks on this clonotype: The antigen is undetermined.

A 6-nucleotide sample barcode was carried by the UMIs, which template switching added. No DNA is given; TCRdb re-called the 5' RACE reads and lists each CDR3 protein once. The specimen's table records over 150,000 distinct CDR3 sequences. The sequencing input was blood. This sequence was found in a human donor with ulcerative colitis or Crohn's disease, or a healthy co-twin of an affected twin (not recorded which). The V gene is TRBV20-1, the J gene TRBJ2-1; TCRdb picks TRBD1, but there is no DNA to check that call. CDR3 loop: CSAPLQGEQFF.